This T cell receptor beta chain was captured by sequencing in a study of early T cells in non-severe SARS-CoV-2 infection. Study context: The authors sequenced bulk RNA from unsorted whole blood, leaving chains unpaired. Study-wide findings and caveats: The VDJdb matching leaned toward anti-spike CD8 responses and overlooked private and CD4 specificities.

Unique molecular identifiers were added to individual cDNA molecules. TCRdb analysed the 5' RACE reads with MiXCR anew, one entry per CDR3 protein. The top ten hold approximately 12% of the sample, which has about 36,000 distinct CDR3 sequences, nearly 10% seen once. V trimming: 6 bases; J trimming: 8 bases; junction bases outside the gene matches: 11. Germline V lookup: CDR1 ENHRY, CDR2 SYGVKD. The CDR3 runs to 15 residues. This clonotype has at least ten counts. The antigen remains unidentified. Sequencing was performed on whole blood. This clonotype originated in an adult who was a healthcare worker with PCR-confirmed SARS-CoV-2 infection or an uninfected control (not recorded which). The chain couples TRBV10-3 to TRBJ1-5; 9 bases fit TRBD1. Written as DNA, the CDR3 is TGTGCCATCAGAGCGGGGACAGGGAATGATAAGCCCCAGCATTTT. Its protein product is CAIRAGTGNDKPQHF.